The sequence of this TCR beta chain was determined in a study of blood T cells in healthy people across ages. Trimming took 6 bases from V and 4 from J; bases not matched to a gene: 6. Germline V lookup: CDR1 MNHNS, CDR2 SASEGT. This CDR3 region has 16 residues. This clonotype was seen a handful of times. A second PCR of about 7 to 12 cycles used a sample-barcoded 5' primer and a J-beta primer mix. TCRdb reprocessed the 5' RACE reads with MiXCR, giving one entry per CDR3 protein. The table lists about 560,000 distinct CDR3 sequences, 25% to 35% of them singletons. This same sample was also part of a study on T cells of mothers and their children. Per that paper: Not a single persistent microchimeric T cell clone was detected.

The chain couples TRBV6-1 to TRBJ2-2; 12 nucleotides align to TRBD2. The sample was blood. This clonotype originated in a boy between 2 and 10 years old in good health. CDR3: CASSRLAGEGTGELFF. The CDR3 DNA follows: TGTGCCAGCAGCCGACTAGCGGGAGAGGGCACCGGGGAGCTGTTTTTT.